This T cell receptor beta chain was sequenced for a study of T cells in localized non-small cell lung cancer. General study findings and limits: When the top 100 tumor clones were examined, a median approximately 57 of them also appeared in the adjacent lung, which was paired and uninvolved.

Germline loops: CDR1 MNHNY, CDR2 SVGAGI (reference sequence). The length of the CDR3 is 11 residues. V gave up 5 bases and J gave up 14 bases, with 14 bases separating them. On this clone: Its antigen is unidentified.

TCRdb's copy holds only in-frame clones and misses some; the assay was immunoSEQ multiplex PCR. The sample has fewer than 90,000 clones; around 81% are singletons. The chain links TRBV6-6 to TRBJ2-3; maybe TRBD1 (6 bases). This TCR was sampled from a man aged 40 to 70 with stage II squamous cell lung carcinoma. The specimen comprised PBMCs, sampled before any cancer treatment. CDR3 in amino acids: CASSRNRVSYF. As DNA, the CDR3 is TGTGCCAGCAGTCGGAACAGGGTTTCGTATTTT.